This T cell receptor (beta chain) was obtained from a study of shared clonotypes between healthy human individuals. Clones were sequenced by immunoSEQ multiplex PCR, and TCRdb holds only the in-frame ones, with some missing. This table has around 1.1 million clones, around 78% appearing once. CDR3 length equals 14 residues. Germline CDR1 SQVTM, CDR2 ANQGSEA. Trimming pared 3 bases from V and 0 bases from J, leaving 9 bases between. Division of CD4+ cells produced a CD45RA+ naive subset and a CD45RA-negative memory subset. Points from the study as a whole: Among the subsets, naive ones generally showed larger estimated richness than memory ones.

Regarding this clone: Its matching antigen is unknown.

This TCR came from a man aged 18-30 years in good health. Some clones in this sample may be carry-over from other donors' samples. V and J are TRBV29-1 and TRBJ1-3; D gene uncertain. Sequencing was performed on memory CD4+ T cells from PBMCs. The subset was: CD45RA-negative fraction. The CDR3 DNA sequence: TGCAGCGTTGACGGGCAGTCCTCTGGAAACACCATATATTTT. It yields the protein CSVDGQSSGNTIYF.